This T cell receptor (beta chain) was captured by sequencing in a study of blood T cell repertoires in COVID-19. Germline values: CDR1 KGHSH, CDR2 LQKENI. The germline V and J ends were trimmed by 3 bases and 0 bases, with 9 bases remaining between them. The CDR3 loop spans 14 amino acids. The repertoire was sequenced with immunoSEQ multiplex PCR; TCRdb's copy has only in-frame clones and lacks some. Of around 60,000 clones in the sample, over 75% were seen once. The sequencing sample was made of peripheral blood. The receptor's source is a man between 50 and 59 years old with active COVID-19. The rearrangement joins TRBV18 to TRBJ2-7; D not resolved. The CDR3 coding sequence is TGTGCCAGCTCACCCTCCATCAGCTCCTACGAGCAGTACTTC. Amino acids: CASSPSISSYEQYF.